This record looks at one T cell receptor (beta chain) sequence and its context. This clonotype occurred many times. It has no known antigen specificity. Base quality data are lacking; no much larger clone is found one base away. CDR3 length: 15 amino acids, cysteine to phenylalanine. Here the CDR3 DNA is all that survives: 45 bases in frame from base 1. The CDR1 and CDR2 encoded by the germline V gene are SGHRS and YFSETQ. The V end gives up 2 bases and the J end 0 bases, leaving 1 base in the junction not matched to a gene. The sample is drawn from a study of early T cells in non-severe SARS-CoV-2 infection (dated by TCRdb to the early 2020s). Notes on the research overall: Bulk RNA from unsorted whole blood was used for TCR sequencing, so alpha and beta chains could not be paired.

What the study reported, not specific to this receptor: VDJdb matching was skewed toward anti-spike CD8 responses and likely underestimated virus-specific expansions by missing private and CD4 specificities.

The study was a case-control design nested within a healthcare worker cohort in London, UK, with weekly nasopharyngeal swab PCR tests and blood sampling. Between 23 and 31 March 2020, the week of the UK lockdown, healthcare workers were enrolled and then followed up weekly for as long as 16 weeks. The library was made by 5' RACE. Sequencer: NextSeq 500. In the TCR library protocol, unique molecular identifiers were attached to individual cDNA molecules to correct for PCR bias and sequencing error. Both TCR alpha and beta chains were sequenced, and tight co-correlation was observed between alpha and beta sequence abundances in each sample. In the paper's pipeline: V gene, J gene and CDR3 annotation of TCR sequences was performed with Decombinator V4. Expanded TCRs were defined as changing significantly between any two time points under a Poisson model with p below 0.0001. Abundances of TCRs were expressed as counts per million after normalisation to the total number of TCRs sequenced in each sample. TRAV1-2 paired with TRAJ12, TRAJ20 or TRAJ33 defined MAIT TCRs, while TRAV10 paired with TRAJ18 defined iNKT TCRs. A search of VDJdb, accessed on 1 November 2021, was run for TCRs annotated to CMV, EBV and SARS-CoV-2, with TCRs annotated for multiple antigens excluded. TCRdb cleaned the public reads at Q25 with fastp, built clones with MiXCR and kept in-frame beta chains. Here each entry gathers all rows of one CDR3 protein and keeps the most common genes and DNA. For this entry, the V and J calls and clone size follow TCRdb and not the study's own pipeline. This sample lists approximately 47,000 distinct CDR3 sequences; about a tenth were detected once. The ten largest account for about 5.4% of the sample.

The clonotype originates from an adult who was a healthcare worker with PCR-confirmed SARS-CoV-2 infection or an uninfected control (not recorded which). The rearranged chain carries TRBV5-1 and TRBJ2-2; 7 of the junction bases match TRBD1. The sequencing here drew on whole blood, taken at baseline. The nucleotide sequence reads TGCGCCAGCAGCTTCGGGACAGCGAACACCGGGGAGCTGTTTTTT. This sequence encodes CASSFGTANTGELFF.